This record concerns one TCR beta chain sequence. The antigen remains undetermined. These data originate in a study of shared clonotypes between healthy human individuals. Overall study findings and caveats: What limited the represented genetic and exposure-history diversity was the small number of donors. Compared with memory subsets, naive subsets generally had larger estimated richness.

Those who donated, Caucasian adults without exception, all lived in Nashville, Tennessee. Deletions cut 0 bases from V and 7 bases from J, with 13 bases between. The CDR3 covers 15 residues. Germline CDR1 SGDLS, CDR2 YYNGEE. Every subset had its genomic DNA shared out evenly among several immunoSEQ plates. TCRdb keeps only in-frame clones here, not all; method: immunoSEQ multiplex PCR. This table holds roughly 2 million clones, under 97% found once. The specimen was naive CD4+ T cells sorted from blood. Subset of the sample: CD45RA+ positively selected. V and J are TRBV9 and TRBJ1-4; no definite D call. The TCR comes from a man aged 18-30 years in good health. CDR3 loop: CASSVGGVHFEKLFF. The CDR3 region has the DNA TGTGCCAGCAGCGTAGGAGGAGTTCACTTTGAAAAACTGTTTTTT.